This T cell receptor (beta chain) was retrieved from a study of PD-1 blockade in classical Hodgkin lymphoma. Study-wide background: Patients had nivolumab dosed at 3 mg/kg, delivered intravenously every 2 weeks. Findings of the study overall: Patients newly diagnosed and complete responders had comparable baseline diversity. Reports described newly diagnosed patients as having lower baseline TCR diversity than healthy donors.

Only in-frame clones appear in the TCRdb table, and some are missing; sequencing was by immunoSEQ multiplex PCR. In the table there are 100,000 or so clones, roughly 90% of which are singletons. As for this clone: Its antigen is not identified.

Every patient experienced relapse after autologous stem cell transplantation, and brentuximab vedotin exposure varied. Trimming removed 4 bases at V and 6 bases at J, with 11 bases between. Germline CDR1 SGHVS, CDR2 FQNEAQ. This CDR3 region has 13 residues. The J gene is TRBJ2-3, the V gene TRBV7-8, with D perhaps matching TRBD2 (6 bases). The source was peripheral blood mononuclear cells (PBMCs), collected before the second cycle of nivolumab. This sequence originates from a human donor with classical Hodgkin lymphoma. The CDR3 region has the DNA TGTGCCAGCAGCTCTGGGACTTTCGATACGCAGTATTTT. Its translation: CASSSGTFDTQYF. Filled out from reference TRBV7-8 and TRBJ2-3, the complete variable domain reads GAGVSQSPRYKVAKRGQDVALRCDPISGHVSLFWYQQALGQGPEFLTYFQNEAQLDKSGLPSDRFFAERPEGSVSTLKIQRTQQEDSAVYLCASSSGTFDTQYFGPGTRLTVL.